The next 10 T cell receptor beta chains were all read from a single sample in a study of blood T cell repertoires in COVID-19 (dated by TCRdb to the early 2020s). The library was built by means of the immunoSEQ multiplex PCR assay. TCRdb took this table from immuneACCESS and kept in-frame rearrangements with V and J called. Such tables lack part of the clones; where checked against another copy, unresolved V genes explain under half of the gap, and the rest is unexplained. Across this sample there are about 250,000 clones, with 85% to 90% seen only once. In total, the top ten clones hold around 1.9% of the sample. Source material: peripheral blood. These receptors were obtained from a woman aged 55-70 years with COVID-19, enrolled during active disease.

V usage is TRBV19 and J usage is TRBJ2-2, with D possibly matching TRBD1 (5 bases). This CDR3 contains 14 residues. The V end lost 6 bases, the J end lost 0 bases, and 8 bases lay between the germline ends. Looked up from germline, CDR1 is LNHDA and CDR2 is SQIVND (reference sequence). Here the CDR3 DNA reads TGTGCCAGTAGCGCGACAGCGAACACCGGGGAGCTGTTTTTT. Protein product: CASSATANTGELFF.

Concerning this clone: Distinct nucleotide sequences in the sample also encode this CDR3. This chain uses TRBV7-2 with TRBJ1-2, with D tentatively TRBD1 (6 bases). The length of the CDR3 is 15 residues. Trimming removed 3 bases from V and 0 bases from J, with 11 bases in between. Germline V gene data show CDR1 as SGHTA and CDR2 as FQGNSA. Here the CDR3 reads CASSFTGGTNYGYTF. CDR3 DNA: TGTGCCAGCAGCTTTACGGGGGGCACTAACTATGGCTACACCTTC.

The rearrangement links TRBV14 to TRBJ1-6; 9 bases fit TRBD1. CDR1 SGHDN and CDR2 FVKESK come from the germline V gene. This CDR3 has 18 amino acids. J gave up 7 bases and V 2 bases, and 12 bases lay outside the gene matches. The DNA of the CDR3 is TGTGCCAGCAGCCAATACACTAGCGGGACAGGGTTAAATTCACCCCTCCACTTT. Translation: CASSQYTSGTGLNSPLHF. Looking up the rest from reference TRBV14 and TRBJ1-6 gives the full variable domain: EAGVTQFPSHSVIEKGQTVTLRCDPISGHDNLYWYRRVMGKEIKFLLHFVKESKQDESGMPNNRFLAERTGGTYSTLKVQPAELEDSGVYFCASSQYTSGTGLNSPLHFGNGTRLTVT.

The chain couples TRBV10-3 to TRBJ2-1, with 11 bases fitting TRBD1. CDR1 is ENHRY and CDR2 is SYGVKD in the germline V gene. This CDR3 is 14 amino acids long. V lost 6 bases, J lost 8 bases, and 6 bases stayed unmatched. CDR3 bases: TGTGCCATCAGAAGGGACAGGGGGGCCTATGAGCAGTTCTTC. It encodes CAIRRDRGAYEQFF.

The gene calls are TRBV7-3 and TRBJ2-5; TRBD2 matches at 7 bases. This CDR3 spans 12 amino acids. After removal of 2 bases from V and 7 bases from J, the junction contained 1 base not matched to a gene. Germline values: CDR1 SGHTA, CDR2 FQGTGA. The CDR3 loop reads CASSLWGGTQYF. The CDR3 DNA is TGTGCCAGCAGCTTATGGGGGGGGACCCAGTACTTC. Based on the CDR3 plus reference TRBV7-3 and TRBJ2-5, the full variable domain is GAGVSQTPSNKVTEKGKYVELRCDPISGHTALYWYRQSLGQGPEFLIYFQGTGAADDSGLPNDRFFAVRPEGSVSTLKIQRTERGDSAVYLCASSLWGGTQYFGPGTRLLVL.

Of note for this clone: Other DNA sequences in the same sample also yield this CDR3. The chain has TRBV3-1 (or the pseudogene TRBV3-2) and TRBJ1-2; D remains ambiguous. Germline CDR1 reads LGHDT; CDR2 reads YNNKEL (reference sequence). The V gene lost 1 base and the J gene lost 2 bases, with 8 bases spanning the gap. The CDR3 runs 14 residues. The CDR3 coding sequence is TGTGCCAGCAGCCAAGCGGGCGGGAACTATGGCTACACCTTC. Its translation: CASSQAGGNYGYTF.

This clone turned up a few times. This chain links TRBV3-1 (or the pseudogene TRBV3-2) with TRBJ1-3; no firm D call. Germline-derived CDR1 and CDR2 are LGHDT and YNNKEL (reference sequence). There are 13 residues in the CDR3. V lost 2 bases to trimming and J lost 4 bases, with 6 bases between them. The CDR3 loop is CASSQSLGNTIYF. Written as DNA, the CDR3 is TGTGCCAGCAGCCAATCCCTCGGAAACACCATATATTTT.

This chain uses TRBV6-2 or TRBV6-3 with TRBJ2-5, with 11 bases fitting TRBD2. Germline V gene sequence: CDR1 MNHEY, CDR2 SVGEGT. This CDR3 has 16 amino acids. V dropped 6 bases and J dropped 2; count of bases not matched to a gene: 8. The CDR3 loop is CASSSLRLAGQETQYF. The CDR3 region has the DNA TGTGCCAGCAGCTCCCTTCGACTAGCGGGGCAAGAGACCCAGTACTTC.

Of note for this clone: Within the sample, other DNA sequences also encode this same CDR3. The V and J genes are TRBV18 and TRBJ1-2; a weak D match, TRBD1 (5 bases). Trimming removed 0 bases at V and 5 bases at J, with 10 bases between. The CDR3 consists of 14 residues. Germline V gene sequence: CDR1 KGHSH, CDR2 LQKENI. The CDR3 DNA sequence: TGTGCCAGCTCACCACCGGGGAGGGGATATGGCTACACCTTC. As protein: CASSPPGRGYGYTF.

This clone has a single count. Distinct nucleotide sequences in the sample also encode this CDR3. The V and J genes are TRBV7-9 and TRBJ2-7, with a weak D call TRBD2 (6 bases). Looked up from germline, CDR1 is SEHNR and CDR2 is FQNEAQ (reference sequence). Trimming cost V 5 bases and J 2 bases, with 10 bases left between them. The CDR3 sequence is 13 residues long. The CDR3 region has the DNA TGTGCCAGCAGCCCTACGGGGGCCTACGAGCAGTACTTC. Its protein product is CASSPTGAYEQYF.